The rows below give T cell receptor beta chains drawn from one sample of a study of response to subunit inactivated influenza vaccine. TCRdb recomputed calls from the RT-PCR reads with MiXCR, one row per CDR3 protein. The table shows over 400,000 distinct CDR3 sequences, with roughly 11% occurring only once. The starting material was PBMCs from blood, obtained about 6 weeks after vaccination. The receptor set was obtained from a man in his forties or fifties who received an inactivated influenza vaccine. The CDR3 runs from the conserved cysteine through the conserved F or W. Each record gives: V gene, D gene, J gene, CDR3 protein. D genes are given only for firm matches.

>TRBV20-1|TRBD2|TRBJ2-7
CSARPGLAFYYEQYF
>TRBV5-1|NA|TRBJ1-3
CASSLGQYGNTIYF
>TRBV4-2|NA|TRBJ2-2
CASSQDLGWDTGELFF
>TRBV20-1|NA|TRBJ2-1
CSAIKGGVNEQFF
>TRBV7-9|NA|TRBJ1-3
CASSLEPGISGNTIYF
>TRBV7-2|NA|TRBJ1-2
CASSPRREYDGYTF
>TRBV5-1|TRBD1|TRBJ2-5
CASSPGTAQETQYF
>TRBV7-8|NA|TRBJ2-3
CASSLPGRRHTDTQYF
>TRBV20-1|TRBD1|TRBJ2-2
CSARRTGGAGELFF
>TRBV4-3|NA|TRBJ2-1
CASSQLNDRSNEQFF
>TRBV4-2|NA|TRBJ1-3
CASSQGNTIYF
>TRBV6-2/TRBV6-3|NA|TRBJ2-1
CASSRDMLGLNEQFF
>TRBV20-1|NA|TRBJ2-5
CSAKPPGWYQETQYF
>TRBV20-1|TRBD2|TRBJ2-1
CSASRFREVHNEQFF
>TRBV20-1|NA|TRBJ2-7
CSASFLLEQYF
>TRBV12-3/TRBV12-4|NA|TRBJ2-1
CASSSLWGSNEQFF
>TRBV7-2|NA|TRBJ2-5
CASSLGNKGTQYF
>TRBV7-9|NA|TRBJ2-1
CASQGGSYNEQFF
>TRBV4-2|NA|TRBJ2-5
CASSQDEGESFRGTQYF
>TRBV7-8|TRBD2|TRBJ2-1
CASSLVTSGGPGEQFF
>TRBV14|NA|TRBJ2-3
CASSLPYMAQYF
>TRBV5-4|TRBD1|TRBJ1-2
CASSLGPGTGTGGNYGYTF
>TRBV16|NA|TRBJ1-4
CASSQGRGEKLFF
>TRBV10-2|NA|TRBJ2-1
CASREPTTPGNEQFF
>TRBV21-1|NA|TRBJ2-7
CASSKRTGVSNEQYF
>TRBV5-5|NA|TRBJ1-6
CASSLDGTRPSPLHF
>TRBV27|NA|TRBJ2-5
CASSWGKSETQYF
>TRBV20-1|NA|TRBJ1-5
CSARDFVVSNQPQHF
>TRBV5-1|NA|TRBJ1-5
CASSLAGDQPQHF
>TRBV6-5|NA|TRBJ2-7
CASSYYGGLYEQYF
>TRBV27|TRBD1|TRBJ2-7
CASSVYTGDYEQYF
>TRBV10-3|TRBD1|TRBJ2-5
CAISKDRGSETQYF
>TRBV5-1|NA|TRBJ1-5
CASSLAGVSNQPQHF
>TRBV6-1|NA|TRBJ2-1
CASGATSYNEQFF
>TRBV21-1|NA|TRBJ2-7
CASKPWDRGQYEQYF
>TRBV9|TRBD2|TRBJ2-3
CASSVGVSGGHTDTQYF
>TRBV20-1|NA|TRBJ2-2
CSARVYTTGELFF
>TRBV10-3|NA|TRBJ1-5
CAIRPDSYSNQPQHF
>TRBV20-1|NA|TRBJ1-1
CSASRVGTEAFF
>TRBV4-3|TRBD1|TRBJ2-7
CASSQGATGTYEQYF
>TRBV5-6|TRBD2|TRBJ2-5
CASSWGTSGSGETQYF
>TRBV5-1|TRBD2|TRBJ2-1
CASRSGTSPYNEQFF
>TRBV6-5|TRBD1|TRBJ2-5
CATGATGETQYF
>TRBV11-2|TRBD1|TRBJ2-3
CASSPSGRGQGARDTQYF
>TRBV5-1|TRBD2|TRBJ2-1
CASSSRGLAGVSEQFF
>TRBV7-2|NA|TRBJ2-4
CASSARPRAKNIQYF
>TRBV7-2|TRBD2|TRBJ2-1
CATSRVAGDEQFF
>TRBV7-2|TRBD2|TRBJ2-3
CASSLAPLGAGGPDTQYF
>TRBV3-1|NA|TRBJ1-6
CASSQVRSSPLHF